The present entry profiles one T cell receptor beta chain with its context. The antigen is unknown. Deletions cut 5 bases from V and 9 bases from J, with 14 bases between. Per the germline V gene, CDR1 is SGHAT and CDR2 is FQNNGV. This CDR3 region has 13 residues. Profiled with immunoSEQ multiplex PCR; TCRdb holds only in-frame clones, not every one. The table has around 84,000 clones, about 81% seen once. The data were taken from a study of a mutant IDH1 vaccine in newly diagnosed glioma. Study-wide background: Vaccination followed radiotherapy alone by 4-6 weeks, or accompanied temozolomide cycles. Treated individuals were about 62% male and roughly 38% female, averaging roughly 38 years of age.

Time point reported: week 47, end of study. Each dose of the vaccine consisted of 300 ug of mutant IDH1 20-mer peptide, with topical imiquimod. Patients in the study were vaccinated eight times, receiving shots in weeks 1, 3, 5, 7, 11, 15, 19 and 23. This rearrangement joins TRBV11-2 to TRBJ2-1; D possibly corresponds to TRBD2 (5 bases). This clonotype was sampled from a middle-aged man with glioma. The material sequenced was PBMCs, taken from a glioma patient whose treatment included an IDH1 peptide vaccine. As DNA, the CDR3 is TGTGCCAGCAGCCCAGAGGACTTGGGTGAGCAGTTCTTC. As protein: CASSPEDLGEQFF.